This T cell receptor beta chain was retrieved from a study of shared clonotypes between healthy human individuals (dated by TCRdb to between 2020 and 2021). Some background on the complete study: The cohort comprised two women and a few men aged 18 to 49 years. For each donor, CD4 naive and CD4 memory were each run on three plates, CD8 naive on two plates, and CD8 memory on one plate. The study deeply sequenced blood TCR repertoires of 5 or 6 healthy adults to estimate repertoire size and the extent of clonotype sharing between individuals. To increase sequencing depth and limit assay-specific biases, different laboratories used diverse techniques to prepare libraries and sequence TCR repertoires. Between about 0.94 and 8.9 billion PBMCs per donor were obtained by leukapheresis. What the work shows at the level of the full study, not this receptor alone: Sampling was limited to blood, and TCR repertoires in tissue likely differ from TCR repertoires in blood. About 5% of naive CD4, around 4% of naive CD8, 2% to 2.5% of memory CD4, and 0.35% to 0.4% of memory CD8 clonotypes were shared across several donors. Pairwise subsampling indicated that sequencing depth was expected to affect the degree of clonotype sharing among donors. Higher generation probabilities were observed for clonotypes shared by all four sorted-subset donors than for non-shared clonotypes. The genetic and exposure-history diversity represented was limited by the small number of donors. Naive subsets generally had larger estimated clonotype richness than memory subsets. Even with the large sequencing depth, rarefaction of the sorted-subset datasets indicated that sequencing was incomplete.

For this chain, trimming is 5 bases at the V end and 9 bases at the J end, and the number of junction bases without a gene match is 16. The CDR3 goes from the cysteine to the phenylalanine over 17 residues. Kept here is only the CDR3 DNA, which spans 51 bases and is read in frame from base 1. CDR1 and CDR2 are read off the germline V gene as MDHEN and SYDVKM. Healthy HIV-negative adults with no recently reported acute infections or vaccinations were included as donors. Every donor was a Caucasian adult residing in Nashville, Tennessee, USA. CD4+ T cells were enriched by magnetic negative selection, after which naive cells were positively selected on CD45RA and the negative fraction was taken as the memory subset. After blood collection by leukapheresis, PBMCs were isolated using Ficoll-Histopaque density gradient centrifugation and then cryopreserved in the vapor phase of liquid nitrogen. Purity and quantity of every magnetically sorted T cell population were checked by analytical flow cytometry. From each sorted fraction, genomic DNA was isolated and quantified by UV absorbance on a Nanodrop 2000c.

Using the deep immunoSEQ assay, multiplex PCR amplified TCR CDR3 regions from genomic DNA. For each cell subset, the extracted genomic DNA was distributed evenly across all wells of several immunoSEQ 96-well plates, and each plate served as one replicate. For sorted subsets, roughly 200 ng of genomic DNA, equivalent to roughly 33,000 T cell genomes, went into each replicate PCR. The purified libraries were quantified using a Qubit 3.0 fluorometer, sized with a Bioanalyzer 2100, and then quantified again using the KAPA Library Quantification kit. Every immunoSEQ 96-well plate was sequenced on a dedicated single-read 150-cycle Illumina NextSeq 550 flow cell. The paper's data handling went like this. Because the immunoSEQ output held only junctional sequences and lacked quality scores, the filtering could not match the filtering applied to full-length reads. Sequences were annotated with PyIR, a Python wrapper for IgBLAST v1.9, and V/J genes and CDR3 were assigned using IMGT germline references. Reads were filtered out if the reads had weak V/J assignments (E-value above 1e-6), no CDR3, stop codons, out-of-frame junctions, or ambiguous translated residues. V3J clonotypes were defined by identical inferred V gene, J gene, and CDR3 amino acid sequence. Percentage overlap between repertoires was computed as shared unique clonotypes divided by the size of the smaller repertoire. Richness of each repertoire was evaluated using RTK rarefaction, the Chao1 estimator, and Recon v2.1 estimates of unobserved clonotypes. For all TCRbeta clonotypes obtained by the gDNA method from a few donors, generation probabilities were computed with OLGA. Entries here come from immuneACCESS through TCRdb and include only in-frame sequences with V and J called. Some clones fail to appear in such tables; in the studies checked, an unresolved V gene covers under half of the shortfall, and the cause of the remainder is unknown. The V and J calls and clone size are taken from that table; D and trimming were inferred from the DNA. The sample has approximately 940,000 clones on record, about 80% of them singletons. The ten top clones hold approximately 1.5% of the sample.

Worth noting for this clone: The target of this receptor is not known. Within one base of it there is no much larger clone, and no base qualities were kept.

Recombination connected TRBV28 to TRBJ1-6, with 7 bases aligning to TRBD1. The TCR was taken from a man aged 18 to 30 in good health. Material for sequencing was memory CD4+ T cells sorted from blood. The sample's cell subset or site label is to be understood as: CD45RA-negative fraction. The CDR3 reads as follows: CASSLYEPTGVLSPLHF. The nucleotide sequence reads TGTGCCAGCAGTCTATACGAACCCACAGGGGTCCTTTCACCCCTCCACTTT.